The 13 T cell receptor beta chains below come from one sample, sequenced in a study of blood T cells in healthy people across ages. Then a second PCR, running about 6 to 12 cycles, was carried out with a sample-barcoded 5' primer and a J-beta primer mix. Using its own MiXCR run on the 5' RACE reads, TCRdb lists one record per CDR3 protein. Altogether about 1.5 million distinct CDR3 sequences are present, less than 45% being singletons, with the ten largest covering more than 4%. Material: blood. Receptors originate from a woman under 30 in good health.

The V call is TRBV25-1, the J call TRBJ2-3, with D maybe TRBD1 (7 bases). Germline CDR1 MGHDK, CDR2 SYGVNS. The length of the CDR3 is 14 residues. V lost 8 bases to trimming and J lost 0 bases, with 12 bases between them. CDR3 DNA: TGTGCCAGCCAGACAGGGACTAGCACAGATACGCAGTATTTT. Residues: CASQTGTSTDTQYF.

The chain recombines TRBV2 with TRBJ1-5, with D possibly being TRBD1 (6 bases). The germline gives CDR1 SNHLY, CDR2 FYNNEI. Deletions cut 3 bases from V and 4 bases from J, with 19 bases between. CDR3 length: 17 residues. This chain's CDR3 is CASSEGGLGGFNQPQHF. DNA for the CDR3: TGTGCCAGCAGTGAGGGGGGCTTGGGAGGGTTTAATCAGCCCCAGCATTTT.

This clonotype was found once. This CDR3 reads CASRVRQMNTEAFF. The CDR3 DNA reads as TGTGCCAGTCGGGTCCGACAGATGAACACTGAAGCTTTCTTT. The V call is TRBV2, the J call TRBJ1-1; a possible D gene is TRBD1 (5 bases). The CDR3 contains 14 residues. Germline V CDR1 and CDR2: SNHLY, FYNNEI. V lost 9 bases to trimming and J lost 0 bases, with 14 bases between them.

The rearrangement uses TRBV20-1 and TRBJ1-5; unclear D gene. Germline CDR1 reads DFQATT; CDR2 reads SNEGSKA (reference sequence). The CDR3 is 14 residues long. V was trimmed by 1 base and J by 3 bases, leaving 10 bases between them. CDR3 sequence reads: CSARGGSHNQPQHF. The CDR3 DNA reads TGCAGTGCTAGAGGAGGGTCCCACAATCAGCCCCAGCATTTT.

This rearrangement joins TRBV6-2 or TRBV6-3 to TRBJ1-5, with 7 bases matching TRBD1. The V gene end was trimmed by 5 bases and the J gene end by 7 bases; junction bases not matched to a gene: 17. Per germline, CDR1 MNHEY and CDR2 SVGEGT. This CDR3 contains 17 residues. DNA for the CDR3: TGTGCCAGCAGTCGCCAGCTGGGACAGACCCTTTCACAGCCCCAGCATTTT. This encodes CASSRQLGQTLSQPQHF.

The sample holds one count of this clonotype. This chain connects TRBV20-1 to TRBJ1-5; D is possibly TRBD1 (5 bases). V was shortened by 6 bases and J by 0 bases, with 18 bases between the two germline ends. This CDR3 comprises 16 residues. CDR1 DFQATT and CDR2 SNEGSKA come from the germline V gene (reference sequence). This chain's CDR3 is CSAIRDGQYSNQPQHF. The CDR3 coding sequence is TGCAGTGCCATACGGGACGGCCAATATAGCAATCAGCCCCAGCATTTT.

There are many counts of this clonotype. The chain uses TRBV4-1 and TRBJ2-7; D unclear. The CDR3 totals 13 residues. V was cut by 3 bases and J by 2 bases, with 8 bases left in between. Germline V gives CDR1 MGHRA, CDR2 YSYEKL. This CDR3 reads CASSQRTTYEQYF. CDR3 DNA sequence: TGCGCCAGCAGCCAGCGCACCACCTACGAGCAGTACTTC.

The chain uses TRBV20-1 and TRBJ2-1; 13 bases are shared with TRBD2. Germline V gene lookup returns CDR1 DFQATT and CDR2 SNEGSKA (reference sequence). The V segment lost 5 bases and the J segment 4 bases; nucleotides outside the gene matches: 20. This CDR3 comprises 20 residues. CDR3 nucleotides: TGCAGTGCTCCGGTCTTTTGGACTAGCGGGAGTCCGAAAGAATACAATGAGCAGTTCTTC. Residues: CSAPVFWTSGSPKEYNEQFF.

In this sample, this clonotype turned up a few times. The chain uses TRBV7-9 and TRBJ1-1, with D possibly matching TRBD1 (5 bases). The CDR3 is 16 amino acids. The ends were cut back, 8 bases at V and 0 bases at J, with 19 bases in the middle. Germline V gives CDR1 SEHNR, CDR2 FQNEAQ (reference sequence). The CDR3 protein is CASHPRRGQLNTEAFF. CDR3 sequence (DNA): TGTGCCAGCCACCCGAGGCGGGGCCAGCTGAACACTGAAGCTTTCTTT. Full variable domain (remainder filled in from reference TRBV7-9 and TRBJ1-1): DTGVSQNPRHKITKRGQNVTFRCDPISEHNRLYWYRQTLGQGPEFLTYFQNEAQLEKSRLLSDRFSAERPKGSFSTLEIQRTEQGDSAMYLCASHPRRGQLNTEAFFGQGTRLTVV.

The rearrangement uses TRBV12-3 or TRBV12-4 and TRBJ2-3, with D perhaps TRBD1 (7 bases). Trimming took 6 bases from V and 4 from J, leaving 26 bases between them. This CDR3 is built from 18 residues. The CDR3 protein is CASSSRQGGTRGADTQYF. As DNA, the CDR3 is TGTGCCAGCAGCTCTAGACAGGGAGGCACCCGGGGCGCAGATACGCAGTATTTT.

This clonotype was counted between two and nine times. The V call is TRBV12-3 or TRBV12-4, the J call TRBJ2-7, with 12 bases lining up with TRBD1. This CDR3 comprises 14 residues. V dropped 1 base and J dropped 6; count of bases not matched to a gene: 1. CDR3 amino acids: CASSLGDRGREQYF. The CDR3 DNA follows: TGTGCCAGCAGTTTAGGGGACAGGGGGCGCGAGCAGTACTTC.

The table lists this clonotype with a few counts. V gene TRBV20-1 combines with J gene TRBJ2-1, with 13 bases matching TRBD2. V was pared by 1 base and J by 9 bases, with 6 bases of the junction left unmatched. Germline V lookup: CDR1 DFQATT, CDR2 SNEGSKA (reference sequence). The CDR3 is made up of 15 amino acids. The DNA of the CDR3 is TGCAGTGCTAGAGCCGGGACTAGCGGGATAGGTGAGCAGTTCTTC. Amino acid sequence: CSARAGTSGIGEQFF.

The V gene is TRBV19, the J gene TRBJ2-3; D unclear. This CDR3 contains 14 residues. Between the trimmed V and J ends, which lost 5 bases and 7 bases, there was a span of 16 bases. CDR1 and CDR2 (germline): LNHDA, SQIVND (reference sequence). The CDR3 sequence: CASSPNPLGNTQYF. The DNA for the CDR3 is TGTGCCAGTAGTCCCAACCCCCTTGGTAATACGCAGTATTTT.